Following are 11 T cell receptor beta chains from one sample sequenced in a study of molecular identifiers for immune sequencing clone quantification (dated by TCRdb to 2017 to 2018). Library prep was done by PCR. The run used a NextSeq 500. TCRdb itself trimmed the public reads at Q25 with fastp, ran MiXCR and retained productive beta chains. All rows with the same CDR3 protein become a single entry with the most common DNA and genes. This sample holds over 50,000 distinct CDR3 sequences; roughly 38% were observed only once. 3.5% to 4% of the sample is taken by the ten largest. Sequencing was done on a sample of naive CD8+ T cells from blood, with Jurkat cell RNA spiked in. Explained via the paper, the cell subset or site label denotes: FACS-sorted CD8+CD4-CCR7+CD45RA+ naive T cells. Receptors were obtained from a human donor in good health. Some libraries in this study had Jurkat cell RNA spiked in.

The genes are TRBV12-3 or TRBV12-4 and TRBJ2-5; perhaps TRBD1 as D (7 bases). The germline V and J ends were trimmed by 3 bases and 6 bases, with 17 bases remaining between them. The CDR3 consists of 15 residues. The CDR3 DNA reads as TGTGCCAGCAGTTTTTTCCAGGGGGGATTGCAGACCCAGTACTTC. It specifies CASSFFQGGLQTQYF.

The chain combines TRBV15 with TRBJ1-2; D unresolved. The CDR3 totals 14 residues. Germline V lookup: CDR1 LNHNV, CDR2 YYDKDF (reference sequence). V lost 5 bases and J 0 bases, leaving 10 bases between the germline ends. In DNA, the CDR3 is TGTGCCACCAGCGAGGAGAGGGCTAACTATGGCTACACCTTC. Amino acid sequence: CATSEERANYGYTF.

This clonotype has just a few counts. V and J are TRBV5-1 and TRBJ2-3, with 8 bases lining up with TRBD2. This CDR3 spans 15 amino acids. After removal of 0 bases from V and 4 bases from J, the junction contained 4 bases not matched to a gene. Germline V lookup: CDR1 SGHRS, CDR2 YFSETQ. CDR3 sequence reads: CASSLGSGGPDTQYF. The CDR3 DNA is TGCGCCAGCAGCTTGGGGTCGGGAGGGCCAGATACGCAGTATTTT.

A remark on this clonotype: The junction departs from germline at one end; a sequencing error may be responsible. V is TRBV11-2 and J is TRBJ1-4; D is uncertain. Germline CDR1 SGHAT, CDR2 FQNNGV. The CDR3 spans 15 residues. CDR3 residues: CASSAGWPTNEELFF. CDR3 bases: TGTGCCAGCAGCGCGGGCTGGCCAACTAATGAAGAACTGTTTTTT.

This clonotype was detected ten times or more. This sequence joins TRBV28 and TRBJ2-7; perhaps TRBD2 as D (6 bases). Germline V gene sequence: CDR1 MDHEN, CDR2 SYDVKM. CDR3 size: 13 residues. Trimming shortened V by 6 bases and J by 5 bases, and 14 bases separated the two germline ends. The CDR3 is CASSLEGRHEQYF. For the CDR3, the DNA is TGTGCCAGCAGCCTCGAGGGGAGGCACGAGCAGTACTTC.

The V call is TRBV4-2, the J call TRBJ2-7, with D possibly being TRBD2 (6 bases). CDR1 LGHNA and CDR2 YNFKEQ come from the germline V gene. Trimming left V 1 base short and J 5 bases short, with 6 bases between. The CDR3 is made up of 12 amino acids. The CDR3 DNA reads TGTGCCAGCAGCCAAGGGGGGGACGAGCAGTACTTC. Protein sequence: CASSQGGDEQYF.

A remark on this clonotype: No conserved phenylalanine or tryptophan ends this CDR3, so it is likely a read error. The chain uses TRBV7-9 and TRBJ1-1; no clear D. CDR1 and CDR2 from the germline V gene are SEHNR and FQNEAQ (reference sequence). The CDR3 sequence is 12 residues long. This chain's CDR3 is CASGLITIEAFY. CDR3 sequence (DNA): TGTGCCAGCGGCTTAATAACCATTGAAGCTTTCTAT.

V is TRBV12-3 or TRBV12-4 and J is TRBJ1-1, with D perhaps TRBD1 (5 bases). V was shortened by 6 bases and J by 5 bases, with 22 bases between the two germline ends. The CDR3 has 16 residues. CDR3 sequence reads: CASSSWREGRKTEAFF. The DNA for the CDR3 is TGTGCCAGCAGCTCTTGGAGGGAGGGGAGAAAGACTGAAGCTTTCTTT.

The J gene is TRBJ1-1, the V gene TRBV6-6; D gene unclear. This CDR3 has 12 residues. The germline CDR1 and CDR2 sequences are MNHNY and SVGAGI (reference sequence). V lost 2 bases to trimming and J lost 0 bases, with 1 base between them. CDR3 nucleotides: TGTGCCAGCAGTTACATGAACACTGAAGCTTTCTTT. Protein: CASSYMNTEAFF.

This clonotype was observed many times. The chain carries TRBV6-5 and TRBJ2-3; 8 bases agree with TRBD2. The V segment lost 5 bases and the J segment 6 bases; nucleotides outside the gene matches: 13. This CDR3 spans 16 amino acids. Germline V gives CDR1 MNHEY, CDR2 SVGAGI. CDR3 sequence (DNA): TGTGCCAGCAGTCTAACTAGCGGTAGGAGGTTCGATACGCAGTATTTT. This translates into CASSLTSGRRFDTQYF.

The V and J genes are TRBV27 and TRBJ2-7, with 8 bases matching TRBD2. The germline gives CDR1 MNHEY, CDR2 SMNVEV (reference sequence). CDR3 length: 14 residues. J gave up 6 bases and V 6 bases, and 10 bases lay outside the gene matches. The CDR3 here is CASRPGLVGLEQYF. The CDR3 nucleotides read TGTGCCAGCAGACCGGGACTAGTAGGGCTCGAGCAGTACTTC.